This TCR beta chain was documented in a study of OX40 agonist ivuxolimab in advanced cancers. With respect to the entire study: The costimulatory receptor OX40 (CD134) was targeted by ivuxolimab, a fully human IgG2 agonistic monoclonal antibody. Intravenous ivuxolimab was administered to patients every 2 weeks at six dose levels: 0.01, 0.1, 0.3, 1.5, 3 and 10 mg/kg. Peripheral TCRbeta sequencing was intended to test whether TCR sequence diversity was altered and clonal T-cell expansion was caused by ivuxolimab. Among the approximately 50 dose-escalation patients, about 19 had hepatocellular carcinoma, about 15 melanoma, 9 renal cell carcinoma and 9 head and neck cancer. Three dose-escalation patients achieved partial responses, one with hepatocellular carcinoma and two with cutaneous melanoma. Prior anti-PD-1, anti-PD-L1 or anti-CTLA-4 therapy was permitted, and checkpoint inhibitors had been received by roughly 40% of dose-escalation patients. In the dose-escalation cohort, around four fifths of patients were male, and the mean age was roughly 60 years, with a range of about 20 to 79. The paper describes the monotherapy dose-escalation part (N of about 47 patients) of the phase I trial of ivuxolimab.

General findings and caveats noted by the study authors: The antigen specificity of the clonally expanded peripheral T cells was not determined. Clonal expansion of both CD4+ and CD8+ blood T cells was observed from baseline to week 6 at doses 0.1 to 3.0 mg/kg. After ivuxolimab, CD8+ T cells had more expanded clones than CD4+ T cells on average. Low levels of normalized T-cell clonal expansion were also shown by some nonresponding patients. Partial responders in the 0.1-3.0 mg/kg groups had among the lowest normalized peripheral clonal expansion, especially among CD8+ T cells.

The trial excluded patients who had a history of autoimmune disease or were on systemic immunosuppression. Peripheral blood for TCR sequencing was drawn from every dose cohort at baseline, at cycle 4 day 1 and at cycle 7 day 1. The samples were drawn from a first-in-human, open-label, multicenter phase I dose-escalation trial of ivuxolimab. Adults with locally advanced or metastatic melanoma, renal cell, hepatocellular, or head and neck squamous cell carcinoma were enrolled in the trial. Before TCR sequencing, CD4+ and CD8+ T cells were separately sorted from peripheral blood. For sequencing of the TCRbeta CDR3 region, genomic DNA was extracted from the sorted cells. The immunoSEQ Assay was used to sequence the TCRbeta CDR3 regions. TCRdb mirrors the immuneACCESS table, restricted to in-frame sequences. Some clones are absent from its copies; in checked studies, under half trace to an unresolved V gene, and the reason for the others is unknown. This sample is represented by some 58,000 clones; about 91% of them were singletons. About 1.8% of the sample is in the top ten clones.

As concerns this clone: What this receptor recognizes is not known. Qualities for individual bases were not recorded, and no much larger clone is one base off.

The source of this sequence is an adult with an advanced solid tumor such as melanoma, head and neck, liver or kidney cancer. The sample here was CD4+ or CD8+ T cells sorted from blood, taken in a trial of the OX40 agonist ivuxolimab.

In nucleotides, the sequence is TGTGCCAGCAGCCTGGGACTAGCGGAGGGGATTTACGAGCAGTACTTC. Its protein product is CASSLGLAEGIYEQYF. The chain is assembled from TRBV5-4 and TRBJ2-7, and 11 junctional nucleotides match TRBD2. Relative to germline, V is missing 4 bases and J is missing 4 bases, with 10 bases of the junction outside any gene match. The germline V gene (reference sequence) provides CDR1 SGHNT and CDR2 YYREEE. Including cysteine and phenylalanine, the CDR3 has 16 amino acids. Just the 48-base CDR3 DNA is kept, in frame starting at base 1.